Following are 19 T cell receptor beta chains from one sample sequenced in a study of cytomegalovirus exposure and HLA in healthy donors. Use of 60 Vbeta and 13 Jbeta primers characterized the PCR. Here immunoSEQ multiplex PCR was the method, and the copy in TCRdb shows in-frame clones only, minus some. Here the sample spans about 190,000 clones, approximately 78% being singletons. The sample consisted of PBMCs. These receptors were collected from a woman aged 25 to 45 in good health and CMV-seropositive.

The chain uses TRBV9 and TRBJ2-1; 16 bases fit TRBD2. The junction had 7 bases not matched to a gene; V was cut back by 3 bases and J by 10 bases. Germline CDR1 SGDLS, CDR2 YYNGEE. CDR3 length: 16 residues. The CDR3 region has the DNA TGTGCCAGCAGCGCTGGGACTAGCGGGGGGGTAGGCGAGCAGTTCTTC. Its protein product is CASSAGTSGGVGEQFF.

The rearrangement joins TRBV5-1 to TRBJ1-4; D unresolved. The CDR3 sequence is 12 residues long. Deletions cut 6 bases from V and 3 bases from J, with 6 bases between. Germline-derived CDR1 and CDR2 are SGHRS and YFSETQ. In nucleotides, the CDR3 is TGCGCCAGCAAGGAGTCTAATGAAAAACTGTTTTTT. Its protein is CASKESNEKLFF.

CDR3 protein: CASSLGQGPYGGYTF. CDR3 sequence (DNA): TGCGCCAGCAGCTTGGGACAGGGTCCGTATGGGGGCTACACCTTC. The rearrangement uses TRBV5-1 and TRBJ1-2, with 7 positions matching TRBD1. The CDR3 is made up of 15 amino acids. CDR1 SGHRS and CDR2 YFSETQ come from the germline V gene. V lost 0 bases to trimming and J lost 8 bases; unmatched junction nucleotides: 10.

The chain carries TRBV30 and TRBJ2-7, with 8 positions matching TRBD1. CDR3 length: 14 amino acids. CDR1 and CDR2 from the germline V gene are GTSNPN and SVGIG (reference sequence). Trimming at V came to 2 bases and at J to 5 bases, leaving 8 bases not matched to a gene. In DNA, the CDR3 is TGTGCCTGGAGTACAACCGACAGGGGCCACGAGCAGTACTTC. As protein: CAWSTTDRGHEQYF.

CDR3 region: CASSLYVRSGNTIYF. The CDR3 region has the DNA TGTGCCAGTAGTCTCTACGTCCGCTCTGGAAACACCATATATTTT. The chain employs TRBV19 and TRBJ1-3; D is unresolved. Per germline, CDR1 LNHDA and CDR2 SQIVND (reference sequence). There are 15 residues in the CDR3. The ends were cut back, 5 bases at V and 0 bases at J, with 11 bases in the middle. Using reference TRBV19 and TRBJ1-3 for the parts outside the CDR3, the full variable domain is DGGITQSPKYLFRKEGQNVTLSCEQNLNHDAMYWYRQDPGQGLRLIYYSQIVNDFQKGDIAEGYSVSREKKESFPLTVTSAQKNPTAFYLCASSLYVRSGNTIYFGEGSWLTVV.

This chain links TRBV6-1 with TRBJ2-3; 8 bases line up with TRBD2. V was clipped by 8 bases and J by 5 bases; unmatched bases: 12. This CDR3 has 15 amino acids. Germline values: CDR1 MNHNS, CDR2 SASEGT. The CDR3 coding sequence is TGTGCCAGCGACTCCCTTTCGGGAGGGGGAGATACGCAGTATTTT. This sequence encodes CASDSLSGGGDTQYF.

This chain joins TRBV11-2 and TRBJ2-7; D is unresolved. Trimming removed 4 bases at V and 7 bases at J, with 8 bases between. CDR1 and CDR2 (germline): SGHAT, FQNNGV. CDR3 length equals 11 residues. CDR3 DNA sequence: TGTGCCAGCAGCTCCCCCGGGGAGCAGTACTTC. It encodes CASSSPGEQYF.

This clone appeared a few times. The V gene is TRBV28, the J gene TRBJ1-5; D is perhaps TRBD1 (6 bases). V gave up 6 bases and J gave up 1 base, with 10 bases separating them. Per germline, CDR1 MDHEN and CDR2 SYDVKM. This CDR3 has 14 residues. CDR3 region: CASSRQVSNQPQHF. In DNA, the CDR3 is TGTGCCAGCAGCCGACAGGTCAGCAATCAGCCCCAGCATTTT. Looking up the rest from reference TRBV28 and TRBJ1-5 gives the full variable domain: DVKVTQSSRYLVKRTGEKVFLECVQDMDHENMFWYRQDPGLGLRLIYFSYDVKMKEKGDIPEGYSVSREKKERFSLILESASTNQTSMYLCASSRQVSNQPQHFGDGTRLSIL.

The V call is TRBV27, the J call TRBJ2-3; TRBD2 agrees at 7 bases. J lost 9 bases, V lost 2 bases, and 8 bases had no gene match. CDR1 is MNHEY and CDR2 is SMNVEV in the germline V gene (reference sequence). CDR3 length: 14 amino acids. The CDR3 reads CASSLRPSGRTQYF. Written as DNA, the CDR3 is TGTGCCAGCAGTTTAAGACCTAGCGGACGGACGCAGTATTTT.

The chain recombines TRBV4-3 with TRBJ2-2; D remains unclear. Germline V gene data show CDR1 as LGHNA and CDR2 as YSLEER. The CDR3 has 14 amino acids. V lost 1 base to trimming and J lost 5 bases, with 8 bases between them. This CDR3 reads CASSQAPYTGELFF. The CDR3 coding sequence is TGCGCCAGCAGCCAAGCCCCCTATACCGGGGAGCTGTTTTTT.

V usage is TRBV27 and J usage is TRBJ1-3, with D unresolved. Germline CDR1 reads MNHEY; CDR2 reads SMNVEV (reference sequence). Trimming left V 6 bases short and J 0 bases short, with 9 bases between. The CDR3 is made up of 14 amino acids. The CDR3 region is CASSRADSGNTIYF. The CDR3 coding sequence is TGTGCCAGCAGCCGAGCTGACTCTGGAAACACCATATATTTT.

The CDR3, as DNA: TGTGCCAGCACTCTCCAGGAGGGCTTCTCCTACGAGCAGTACTTC. Translating it yields CASTLQEGFSYEQYF. V and J are TRBV5-8 and TRBJ2-7; the D gene is possibly TRBD2 (6 bases). The length of the CDR3 is 15 residues. Germline CDR1 is SGHTS and CDR2 is YDEGEE. V was cut by 6 bases and J by 0 bases, with 16 bases left in between. The whole variable domain, remainder taken from reference TRBV5-8 and TRBJ2-7, is EAGVTQSPTHLIKTRGQQATLRCSPISGHTSVYWYQQALGLGLQFLLWYDEGEERNRGNFPPRFSGRQFPNYSSELNVNALELEDSALYLCASTLQEGFSYEQYFGPGTRLTVT.

The V gene is TRBV27, the J gene TRBJ2-7; D call uncertain. CDR1 MNHEY and CDR2 SMNVEV come from the germline V gene (reference sequence). This CDR3 contains 14 residues. V lost 1 base, J lost 1 base, and 8 bases lay in between. The CDR3 loop reads CASSLYTDSYEQYF. DNA of the CDR3: TGTGCCAGCAGTTTATATACAGATTCCTACGAGCAGTACTTC.

The chain has TRBV4-3 and TRBJ2-2; the match to TRBD1 covers 11 bases. The CDR3 covers 14 residues. Trimming at V came to 5 bases and at J to 7 bases, leaving 3 bases not matched to a gene. Germline V lookup: CDR1 LGHNA, CDR2 YSLEER. CDR3 nucleotide sequence: TGCGCCAGCAGCGGGGGACAGGGGGTCGGGGAGCTGTTTTTT. This encodes CASSGGQGVGELFF.

The chain has TRBV2 and TRBJ2-1; 7 bases match TRBD1. Germline values: CDR1 SNHLY, CDR2 FYNNEI. V gave up 5 bases and J gave up 7 bases; unmatched junction bases: 8. The CDR3 extends over 14 amino acids. The CDR3 sequence is CASSQQGLGNEQFF. The CDR3 DNA follows: TGTGCCAGCAGTCAACAGGGGCTGGGGAATGAGCAGTTCTTC.

The genes are TRBV9 and TRBJ2-1; TRBD2 aligns across 11 bases. The V gene end was trimmed by 0 bases and the J gene end by 5 bases; junction bases not matched to a gene: 7. CDR1 and CDR2 (germline): SGDLS, YYNGEE. CDR3 length: 17 residues. As DNA, the CDR3 is TGTGCCAGCAGCGTAGCCCCGGGACTAGCGGTTGACAATGAGCAGTTCTTC. Translating gives CASSVAPGLAVDNEQFF. The full variable domain, with the rest looked up from reference TRBV9 and TRBJ2-1, is DSGVTQTPKHLITATGQRVTLRCSPRSGDLSVYWYQQSLDQGLQFLIQYYNGEERAKGNILERFSAQQFPDLHSELNLSSLELGDSALYFCASSVAPGLAVDNEQFFGPGTRLTVL.

This chain uses TRBV28 with TRBJ2-5; 8 nucleotides line up with TRBD1. The CDR3 is 19 residues long. V was clipped by 8 bases and J by 3 bases; unmatched bases: 23. The V gene's germline CDR1 is MDHEN and CDR2 SYDVKM. The CDR3 loop reads CASPNSPPGRQGLEETQYF. In nucleotides, the CDR3 is TGTGCCAGCCCCAACTCCCCTCCCGGTCGACAGGGGCTGGAAGAGACCCAGTACTTC.

The CDR3 bases are TGTGCCAGCAGCGCCCAGGGATTTACAGATACGCAGTATTTT. It is translated as CASSAQGFTDTQYF. The chain uses TRBV6-4 and TRBJ2-3, with D perhaps matching TRBD1 (5 bases). Trimming cost V 6 bases and J 3 bases, with 13 bases left between them. Germline-derived CDR1 and CDR2 are MRHNA and SNTAGT. This CDR3 comprises 14 residues.

The V gene is TRBV27, the J gene TRBJ2-2, with TRBD2 as a possible D gene (5 bases). The CDR3 contains 14 residues. Trimming removed 3 bases at V and 5 bases at J, with 10 bases between. Germline loops: CDR1 MNHEY, CDR2 SMNVEV (reference sequence). CDR3 protein: CASSFEPGTGELFF. The CDR3 region has the DNA TGTGCCAGCAGTTTTGAACCGGGGACCGGGGAGCTGTTTTTT.